This is a list of T cell receptor beta chains from one sample in a study of siplizumab effects on memory and regulatory T cells. TCRdb's table, derived via immunoSEQ multiplex PCR, lists solely in-frame clones and lacks some. Counted here are more than 75,000 clones, over 95% occurring once; the ten biggest clones make up around 0.03%. Sequencing was carried out using naive CD4+ T cells sorted from blood. Receptor source: a human donor in good health. Both conserved end residues are part of each CDR3. The D gene is left open where the match is weak. Only some rows state a clone size, as once, few, many or a class for expanded clones.

v_call: TRBV5-6; d_call: -; j_call: TRBJ1-2; clone_size: -; cdr3_nt: TGTGCCAGCAGCTCCTGGTCCGGGCCCCTGTCTGGCTACACCTTC; cdr3_aa: CASSSWSGPLSGYTF
v_call: TRBV7-2; d_call: -; j_call: TRBJ1-5; clone_size: -; cdr3_nt: TGTGCCAGCAGCTTAGTGGGGTCGCGGGGAAGCAATCAGCCCCAGCATTTT; cdr3_aa: CASSLVGSRGSNQPQHF
v_call: TRBV7-9; d_call: -; j_call: TRBJ1-1; clone_size: -; cdr3_nt: TGTGCCAGCAGCCCCCGTACAGGGAACACTGAAGCTTTCTTT; cdr3_aa: CASSPRTGNTEAFF
v_call: TRBV19; d_call: -; j_call: TRBJ2-7; clone_size: once; cdr3_nt: TGTGCCAGTAGTGTGACAGTTCTCGCCTCCTACGAGCAGTACTTC; cdr3_aa: CASSVTVLASYEQYF
v_call: TRBV5-6; d_call: -; j_call: TRBJ1-6; clone_size: -; cdr3_nt: TGTGCCAGCAGCTTAGGACGCCATAATTCACCCCTCCACTTT; cdr3_aa: CASSLGRHNSPLHF
v_call: TRBV25-1; d_call: TRBD1; j_call: TRBJ1-1; clone_size: -; cdr3_nt: TGTGCCAGCAGTGAAGAGACTAGGACAGGGGGTAGAACTGAAGCTTTCTTT; cdr3_aa: CASSEETRTGGRTEAFF
v_call: TRBV12-5; d_call: -; j_call: TRBJ1-2; clone_size: -; cdr3_nt: TGTGCTAGTGAACGAAATACAGGGCCGAAGTACTATGGCTACACCTTC; cdr3_aa: CASERNTGPKYYGYTF
v_call: TRBV25-1; d_call: -; j_call: TRBJ1-1; clone_size: -; cdr3_nt: TGTGCCAGCAGACCAGGGACTACGAACACTGAAGCTTTCTTT; cdr3_aa: CASRPGTTNTEAFF
v_call: TRBV7-2; d_call: -; j_call: TRBJ2-3; clone_size: -; cdr3_nt: TGTGCCAGCAGCTTAGGAGCTAACACAGATACGCAGTATTTT; cdr3_aa: CASSLGANTDTQYF
v_call: TRBV6-1; d_call: -; j_call: TRBJ1-1; clone_size: -; cdr3_nt: TGTGCCAGCAGTGGGGGTTCGGTGGCGGCGAACACTGAAGCTTTCTTT; cdr3_aa: CASSGGSVAANTEAFF
v_call: TRBV7-8; d_call: TRBD1; j_call: TRBJ2-1; clone_size: -; cdr3_nt: TGTGCCAGCAGCCTTGACAGGGGTGCCTACAATGAGCAGTTCTTC; cdr3_aa: CASSLDRGAYNEQFF
v_call: TRBV19; d_call: -; j_call: TRBJ2-3; clone_size: -; cdr3_nt: TGTGCCAGTAGTATTCCCCAGCGCACAGATACGCAGTATTTT; cdr3_aa: CASSIPQRTDTQYF
v_call: TRBV30; d_call: TRBD1; j_call: TRBJ1-4; clone_size: -; cdr3_nt: TGTGCCTGGAGTGCCCATGACAGGGAAGATTCACTGTTTTTT; cdr3_aa: CAWSAHDREDSLFF
v_call: TRBV7-2; d_call: -; j_call: TRBJ2-5; clone_size: once; cdr3_nt: TGTGCCAGCAGCTTAGCGGGGCAGGTTGAGACCCAGTACTTC; cdr3_aa: CASSLAGQVETQYF
v_call: TRBV11-2; d_call: -; j_call: TRBJ2-7; clone_size: -; cdr3_nt: TGTGCCAGCAGCCCAATAAGGGTCAGGCCCTACGAGCAGTACTTC; cdr3_aa: CASSPIRVRPYEQYF